This T cell receptor beta chain was profiled in a study of blood T cell repertoires in COVID-19. Study information: Both acute and convalescent COVID-19 samples were obtained from the United States, Italy and Spain. PBMCs, B-cell-depleted T cells, or T cells provided the cDNA or gDNA that made up the material.

Source study methods: Amplification with reference gene primers provided the estimates of nucleated cell counts. The assay was immunoSEQ multiplex PCR, and TCRdb's table has in-frame clones only and misses some. Clonal size and the V and J genes are those of that table, whereas D and trimming came from the DNA. The sample includes about 110,000 clones, over 70% seen only once; the top ten take 6.6%. CDR1 and CDR2 (germline): SGHVS, FQNEAQ. This CDR3 has 15 amino acids. The V end lost 5 bases, the J end lost 0 bases, and 13 bases lay between the germline ends. The clonotype comes from a woman aged 50 to 65 with acute or convalescent COVID-19. Sequenced input: peripheral blood. The chain carries TRBV7-8 and TRBJ1-2; D remains unclear. Here the CDR3 DNA reads TGTGCCAGCAGCCCTCGGGTACTGTCTAACTATGGCTACACCTTC. It codes for CASSPRVLSNYGYTF.